Below are 22 T cell receptor beta chains sequenced from a single sample in a study of CD8 T cells in ankylosing spondylitis. TCRdb used MiXCR to reprocess the 5' RACE reads, holding one entry per CDR3 protein. The data hold about 360,000 distinct CDR3 sequences, with 20% observed a single time. The material sequenced was blood, either unsorted or a sorted T cell fraction (not recorded which). The receptors stem from a male donor with ankylosing spondylitis or in good health (not recorded which).

The chain combines TRBV27 with TRBJ2-3, with TRBD2 matching over 8 bases. J gave up 8 bases and V 0 bases, and 10 bases lay outside the gene matches. Germline V gene sequence: CDR1 MNHEY, CDR2 SMNVEV (reference sequence). The CDR3 totals 16 residues. In DNA, the CDR3 is TGTGCCAGCAGTTTATCTCGGACTAGCTACTACACTACGCAGTATTTT. This encodes CASSLSRTSYYTTQYF.

This clonotype appeared a few times. This sequence joins TRBV12-3 or TRBV12-4 and TRBJ2-1, with 9 positions matching TRBD2. The length of the CDR3 is 13 residues. J was trimmed by 9 bases and V by 6 bases; bases with no gene match: 6. CDR3 sequence (DNA): TGTGCCAGCAGCCCCAGCGGGGGGCCTGAGCAGTTCTTC. Amino acids: CASSPSGGPEQFF.

The CDR3 coding sequence is TGTGCCAGCAGCTTGAGTTCGGGATACAATGAGCAGTTCTTC. Protein: CASSLSSGYNEQFF. The chain is built from TRBV5-6 and TRBJ2-1; possible D gene TRBD2, 5 bases. V was cut by 1 base and J by 4 bases, with 9 bases left in between. From germline, CDR1 is SGHDT and CDR2 YYEEEE. The CDR3 contains 14 residues.

This clonotype showed up just a few times. The J gene is TRBJ2-3, the V gene TRBV6-1; D might be TRBD1 or TRBD2, each matching 6 bases. This CDR3 region has 15 residues. Germline loops: CDR1 MNHNS, CDR2 SASEGT. V lost 6 bases and J 3 bases, leaving 16 bases between the germline ends. The CDR3 here is CASRSARGATDTQYF. CDR3 DNA sequence: TGTGCCAGCAGGTCGGCGAGGGGGGCAACAGATACGCAGTATTTT.

The sample holds a few counts of this clonotype. V usage is TRBV5-5 and J usage is TRBJ1-5; TRBD1 matches at 7 bases. V gave up 7 bases and J gave up 5 bases; unmatched junction bases: 9. Germline V gene data show CDR1 as SGHKS and CDR2 as YYEKEE (reference sequence). CDR3 length: 14 amino acids. The DNA for the CDR3 is TGTGCCAGCCGCCCGACAGGGCCCGATCAGCCCCAGCATTTT. This encodes CASRPTGPDQPQHF. Variable domain in full (rest from reference TRBV5-5 and TRBJ1-5): DAGVTQSPTHLIKTRGQQVTLRCSPISGHKSVSWYQQVLGQGPQFIFQYYEKEERGRGNFPDRFSARQFPNYSSELNVNALLLGDSALYLCASRPTGPDQPQHFGDGTRLSIL.

The sample holds a few counts of this clonotype. V is TRBV7-8 and J is TRBJ2-3; the D is unclear. Trimming removed 5 bases at V and 0 bases at J, with 12 bases between. Germline V CDR1 and CDR2: SGHVS, FQNEAQ. CDR3 length: 15 residues. CDR3 amino acids: CASSPRVPSTDTQYF. CDR3 in DNA: TGTGCCAGCAGCCCCCGGGTCCCTAGCACAGATACGCAGTATTTT. Looking up the rest from reference TRBV7-8 and TRBJ2-3 gives the full variable domain: GAGVSQSPRYKVAKRGQDVALRCDPISGHVSLFWYQQALGQGPEFLTYFQNEAQLDKSGLPSDRFFAERPEGSVSTLKIQRTQQEDSAVYLCASSPRVPSTDTQYFGPGTRLTVL.

The sample holds a few counts of this clonotype. The chain joins TRBV5-1 to TRBJ2-5, with 7 nucleotides matching TRBD2. In germline, CDR1 is SGHRS, CDR2 YFSETQ. The trim removed 0 bases at V and 5 bases at J, leaving 10 bases unmatched. This CDR3 spans 16 amino acids. CDR3 amino acids: CASSLDRLAGLETQYF. The CDR3 bases are TGCGCCAGCAGCTTGGATAGACTAGCTGGGCTGGAGACCCAGTACTTC.

There are a few counts of this clonotype. The chain is built from TRBV10-3 and TRBJ1-1; D is unresolved. The CDR3 contains 12 residues. Germline CDR1 and CDR2: ENHRY and SYGVKD. The germline V and J ends were trimmed by 2 bases and 7 bases, with 8 bases remaining between them. The chain's CDR3 is CAISETWFEAFF. CDR3 nucleotides: TGTGCCATCAGTGAGACCTGGTTTGAAGCTTTCTTT.

In this sample, this clonotype turned up many times. The gene calls are TRBV29-1 and TRBJ2-7; D uncertain. The germline gives CDR1 SQVTM, CDR2 ANQGSEA. The CDR3 has 13 residues. The V end was cut by 5 bases, the J end by 5 bases, with 16 bases between. The CDR3 sequence: CSVISAEVDEQYF. In DNA form, the CDR3 reads TGCAGCGTTATAAGTGCGGAAGTGGACGAGCAGTACTTC.

Only a few counts were recorded for this clonotype. This sequence joins TRBV4-2 and TRBJ2-5; 9 positions agree with TRBD2. The length of the CDR3 is 16 residues. V was clipped by 0 bases and J by 6 bases; unmatched bases: 8. Germline CDR1 and CDR2: LGHNA and YNFKEQ. CDR3 residues: CASSQEGGGAWKTQYF. The CDR3 DNA is TGTGCCAGCAGCCAAGAGGGCGGGGGGGCGTGGAAGACCCAGTACTTC.

The chain links TRBV7-8 to TRBJ2-1; TRBD2 aligns across 10 bases. The CDR3 sequence is 16 residues long. Germline CDR1 and CDR2: SGHVS and FQNEAQ. With 4 bases clipped from V and 10 bases from J, the junction kept 13 bases outside the gene matches. In DNA form, the CDR3 reads TGTGCCAGCAGCTGGTGGACTAGCGGCCGGGTCGGCGAGCAGTTCTTC. The encoded protein is CASSWWTSGRVGEQFF.

The chain has TRBV5-4 and TRBJ2-1; a weak D match, TRBD1 (6 bases). The V gene lost 4 bases and the J gene lost 6 bases, with 17 bases spanning the gap. The length of the CDR3 is 15 residues. Germline V CDR1 and CDR2: SGHNT, YYREEE (reference sequence). The CDR3 sequence: CASSPLQGFGNEQFF. The CDR3 nucleotides are TGTGCCAGCAGCCCCCTGCAGGGGTTTGGCAATGAGCAGTTCTTC. Looking up the rest from reference TRBV5-4 and TRBJ2-1 gives the full variable domain: ETGVTQSPTHLIKTRGQQVTLRCSSQSGHNTVSWYQQALGQGPQFIFQYYREEENGRGNFPPRFSGLQFPNYSSELNVNALELDDSALYLCASSPLQGFGNEQFFGPGTRLTVL.

This clonotype appeared a few times. The chain joins TRBV6-1 to TRBJ1-2; the match to TRBD1 covers 9 bases. The CDR3 covers 13 residues. CDR1 is MNHNS, CDR2 SASEGT, per germline. V shed 3 bases and J 6 bases; nucleotides not matched to a gene: 2. CDR3 sequence (DNA): TGTGCCAGCAGTGACACAGGGGGCAATGGCTACACCTTC. This gives the protein CASSDTGGNGYTF.

V and J are TRBV7-6 and TRBJ2-1; D possibly matches TRBD1 or TRBD2 (6 bases each). The CDR3 is 17 residues long. Germline CDR1 and CDR2: SGHVS and FNYEAQ. V gave up 4 bases and J gave up 3 bases, with 19 bases separating them. The CDR3 loop is CASSSPMLGGIYNEQFF. CDR3 sequence (DNA): TGTGCCAGCAGCTCCCCTATGCTGGGGGGCATCTACAATGAGCAGTTCTTC.

The chain combines TRBV12-3 or TRBV12-4 with TRBJ2-7; D is possibly TRBD2 (5 bases). The V end lost 3 bases, the J end lost 2 bases, and 11 bases lay between the germline ends. The CDR3 has 14 residues. The CDR3, as DNA: TGTGCCAGCAGTTTTGGAGGATCTACCTACGAGCAGTACTTC. It specifies CASSFGGSTYEQYF.

The chain uses TRBV7-9 and TRBJ1-1, with D uncertain. The CDR3 runs 13 residues. Germline V gives CDR1 SEHNR, CDR2 FQNEAQ (reference sequence). Trimming stripped 10 bases from V and 5 bases from J, with 17 bases between. The CDR3 loop is CATVHGRITEAFF. The CDR3 DNA follows: TGTGCCACTGTACACGGGAGAATAACTGAAGCTTTCTTT.

The chain recombines TRBV27 with TRBJ2-2; D uncertain. CDR3 length: 13 residues. Germline assignment: CDR1 MNHEY and CDR2 SMNVEV (reference sequence). The V end was cut by 1 base, the J end by 3 bases, with 3 bases between. The CDR3 sequence: CASSLFDTGELFF. The DNA for the CDR3 is TGTGCCAGCAGTTTATTTGACACCGGGGAGCTGTTTTTT.

This clonotype turned up a few times. V usage is TRBV4-1 and J usage is TRBJ2-5; perhaps D is TRBD1 or TRBD2 (7 bases each). The CDR3 runs to 17 residues. Germline CDR1 and CDR2: MGHRA and YSYEKL. Trimming removed 4 bases at V and 1 base at J, with 19 bases between. This chain's CDR3 is CASSPGGLAALQETQYF. Written as DNA, the CDR3 is TGCGCCAGCAGCCCAGGGGGTCTAGCGGCACTCCAAGAGACCCAGTACTTC.

The chain joins TRBV6-2 or TRBV6-3 to TRBJ2-7, with D possibly matching TRBD2 (6 bases). Germline V lookup: CDR1 MNHEY, CDR2 SVGEGT. The V and J ends lost 7 bases and 2 bases respectively, with 9 bases between them. This CDR3 has 12 residues. CDR3 sequence: CASKEGTYEQYF. DNA for the CDR3: TGTGCCAGCAAGGAGGGCACCTACGAGCAGTACTTC.

Ten or more counts support this clonotype. This chain joins TRBV20-1 and TRBJ2-3, with D maybe TRBD2 (6 bases). Looked up from germline, CDR1 is DFQATT and CDR2 is SNEGSKA (reference sequence). V was clipped by 0 bases and J by 4 bases, with 17 bases between them. The CDR3 is made up of 16 amino acids. CDR3 bases: TGCAGTGCTAGAGACAACGCGGGGTTTGAAGCAGATACGCAGTATTTT. Its protein is CSARDNAGFEADTQYF.

The chain recombines TRBV3-1 with TRBJ2-1; weak D call: TRBD1 (6 bases). Germline V gives CDR1 LGHDT, CDR2 YNNKEL (reference sequence). The CDR3 runs 16 residues. V shed 0 bases and J shed 6 bases, with 15 bases lying between them. Here the CDR3 reads CASSQDFTGLGNEQFF. In nucleotides, the CDR3 is TGTGCCAGCAGCCAAGATTTCACAGGGCTGGGCAATGAGCAGTTCTTC.

This clonotype was picked up a small number of times. V is TRBV15 and J is TRBJ2-5; D is possibly TRBD1 or TRBD2 (6 bases each). V was cut by 0 bases and J by 4 bases, with 18 bases left in between. Germline CDR1 is LNHNV and CDR2 is YYDKDF (reference sequence). CDR3 length: 17 residues. This CDR3 reads CATSRDRGLGGRETQYF. The CDR3 region has the DNA TGTGCCACCAGCAGAGATCGTGGGCTGGGGGGCAGAGAGACCCAGTACTTC.